A single sample gave rise to the 7 T cell receptor beta chains below, sequenced in a study of CD8 T cells in ankylosing spondylitis. These receptors' antigens are unknown. TCRdb re-derived calls from the 5' RACE reads in MiXCR, one entry per CDR3 protein. Of over 450,000 distinct CDR3 sequences in the sample, about 13% are singletons; the top ten hold 6.8%. Study results and limitations: Seemingly distinctive of ankylosing spondylitis blood was a TCR beta motif formed by eight highly homologous variants.

The sequencing sample was made of blood, either unsorted or a sorted T cell fraction (not recorded which). These TCRs come from a male donor with ankylosing spondylitis.

This clonotype showed up many times. The rearrangement links TRBV20-1 to TRBJ2-3; D is unresolved. Germline V CDR1 and CDR2: DFQATT, SNEGSKA (reference sequence). V gave up 2 bases and J gave up 6 bases, with 9 bases separating them. This CDR3 region has 12 residues. The CDR3 region has the DNA TGCAGTGCTAGATATCTCGGGGATACGCAGTATTTT. This gives the protein CSARYLGDTQYF.

This clonotype was observed a handful of times. CDR3 residues: CATSSGTGAGSYNEQFF. The CDR3 nucleotides are TGTGCCACCAGCAGTGGCACTGGGGCGGGCTCCTACAATGAGCAGTTCTTC. The chain has TRBV15 and TRBJ2-1; D may match TRBD1 or TRBD2 (5 bases each). Trimming pared 3 bases from V and 0 bases from J, leaving 15 bases between. CDR3 size: 17 residues. From germline, CDR1 is LNHNV and CDR2 YYDKDF (reference sequence).

CDR3 DNA sequence: TGTGCGGGTTGTCGGGACGCATTATACGAGCAGTACGTC. Translating gives CAGCRDALYEQYV. This sequence joins TRBV24-1 and TRBJ2-7; possibly TRBD1 or TRBD2 for D (5 bases each). Germline V CDR1 and CDR2: KGHDR, SFDVKD. This CDR3 has 13 amino acids.

As DNA, the CDR3 is TGTGCCAGCAGCTTAGATCGACTAGCGGGCGAGCAGTACTTC. Amino acids: CASSLDRLAGEQYF. V gene TRBV11-2 combines with J gene TRBJ2-7; 10 bases fit TRBD2. V was pared by 0 bases and J by 6 bases, with 2 bases of the junction left unmatched. This CDR3 has 14 amino acids. Per germline, CDR1 SGHAT and CDR2 FQNNGV.

The chain combines TRBV5-1 with TRBJ2-1; D uncertain. The CDR3 is 14 residues long. V lost 0 bases to trimming and J lost 5 bases, with 9 bases between them. CDR1 is SGHRS and CDR2 is YFSETQ in the germline V gene. This CDR3 reads CASSLGVGNNEQFF. The DNA of the CDR3 is TGCGCCAGCAGCTTGGGGGTGGGGAACAATGAGCAGTTCTTC.

This clonotype has a handful of counts. The CDR3 spells CASSDRRDTQYF. The CDR3, as DNA: TGTGCCAGCAGTGACCGGAGAGATACGCAGTATTTT. The V gene is TRBV6-1, the J gene TRBJ2-3; D not resolved. CDR1 and CDR2 (germline): MNHNS, SASEGT. The CDR3 consists of 12 residues. V gave up 3 bases and J gave up 5 bases, with 6 bases separating them.

This clonotype was observed a few times. The V and J genes are TRBV30 and TRBJ2-2; TRBD1 matches at 7 bases. The germline gives CDR1 GTSNPN, CDR2 SVGIG (reference sequence). The length of the CDR3 is 14 residues. V lost 3 bases and J lost 6; bases outside the gene matches: 7. CDR3: CAWRTPGTAGELFF. The CDR3 DNA sequence: TGTGCCTGGAGGACCCCTGGGACAGCCGGGGAGCTGTTTTTT.